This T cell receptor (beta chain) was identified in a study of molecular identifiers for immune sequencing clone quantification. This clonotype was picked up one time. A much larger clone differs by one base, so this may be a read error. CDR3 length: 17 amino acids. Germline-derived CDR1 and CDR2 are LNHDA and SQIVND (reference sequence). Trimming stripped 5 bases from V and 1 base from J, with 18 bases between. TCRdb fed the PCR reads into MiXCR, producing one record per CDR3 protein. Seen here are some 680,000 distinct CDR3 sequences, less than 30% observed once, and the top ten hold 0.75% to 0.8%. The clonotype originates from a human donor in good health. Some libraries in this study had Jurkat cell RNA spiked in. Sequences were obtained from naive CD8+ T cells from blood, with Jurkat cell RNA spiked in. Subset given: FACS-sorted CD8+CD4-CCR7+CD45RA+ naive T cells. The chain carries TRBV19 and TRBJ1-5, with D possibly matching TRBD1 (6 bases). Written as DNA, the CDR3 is TGTGCCAGTAGTTTATCAACCGGGACACCAAGCAATCAGCCCCAGCATTTT. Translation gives CASSLSTGTPSNQPQHF.